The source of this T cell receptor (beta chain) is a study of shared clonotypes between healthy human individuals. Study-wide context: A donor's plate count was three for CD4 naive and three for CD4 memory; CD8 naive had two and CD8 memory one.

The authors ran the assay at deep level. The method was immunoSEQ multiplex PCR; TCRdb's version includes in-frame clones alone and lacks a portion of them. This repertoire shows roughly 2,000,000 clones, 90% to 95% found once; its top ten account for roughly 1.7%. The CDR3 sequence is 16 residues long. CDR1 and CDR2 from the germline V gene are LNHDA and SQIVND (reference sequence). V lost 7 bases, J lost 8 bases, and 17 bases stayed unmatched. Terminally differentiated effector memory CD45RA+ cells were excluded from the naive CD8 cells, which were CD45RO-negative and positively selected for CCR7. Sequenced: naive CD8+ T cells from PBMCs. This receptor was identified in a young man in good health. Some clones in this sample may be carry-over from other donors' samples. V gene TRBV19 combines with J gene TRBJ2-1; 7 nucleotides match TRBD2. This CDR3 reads CASTSLGGYLVDEQFF. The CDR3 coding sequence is TGTGCCAGTACTTCCTTGGGGGGGTACCTAGTGGATGAGCAGTTCTTC.